These 14 T cell receptor beta chains share one sample of origin, sequenced in a study of shared clonotypes between healthy human individuals. Profiled with immunoSEQ multiplex PCR; TCRdb holds only in-frame clones, not every one. Found here are 900,000 to 1,200,000 clones, around 82% of them singletons; the top ten hold roughly 0.61%. The sequenced material came from memory CD4+ T cells from PBMCs. Subset indicated: CD45RA-negative fraction. These receptors were obtained from a man between 18 and 35 years old in good health. Some clones in this sample may be carry-over from other donors' samples.

The gene calls are TRBV11-1 and TRBJ2-1, with TRBD2 matching 7 bases. V lost 5 bases and J lost 3; bases outside the gene matches: 10. Germline V gene sequence: CDR1 SGHAT, CDR2 FQDESV (reference sequence). The CDR3 runs to 16 residues. The CDR3 bases are TGTGCCAGCAGCCCGCGCGGGGGACTGGGCTACAATGAGCAGTTCTTC. Its translation is CASSPRGGLGYNEQFF.

The sample holds one count of this clone. The rearrangement links TRBV5-8 to TRBJ2-6; D gene ambiguous. Germline loops: CDR1 SGHTS, CDR2 YDEGEE. The CDR3 contains 15 residues. The V end was cut by 4 bases, the J end by 2 bases, with 10 bases between. CDR3 loop: CASSPLIAGANVLTF. The CDR3 DNA follows: TGTGCCAGCAGCCCGCTAATAGCTGGGGCCAACGTCCTGACTTTC. The whole variable domain, remainder taken from reference TRBV5-8 and TRBJ2-6, is EAGVTQSPTHLIKTRGQQATLRCSPISGHTSVYWYQQALGLGLQFLLWYDEGEERNRGNFPPRFSGRQFPNYSSELNVNALELEDSALYLCASSPLIAGANVLTFGAGSRLTVL.

The rearrangement uses TRBV25-1 and TRBJ1-1; D ambiguous. From germline, CDR1 is MGHDK and CDR2 SYGVNS. CDR3 size: 15 residues. Trimming shortened V by 5 bases and J by 0 bases, and 13 bases separated the two germline ends. CDR3 sequence: CASSRSRFMNTEAFF. The CDR3 region has the DNA TGTGCCAGCAGTCGATCTAGGTTCATGAACACTGAAGCTTTCTTT.

The CDR3 DNA reads TGTGCCAGCAGCTCTCTAGCGGGAGGAGAAGGGGAGCAGTACTTC. Translation gives CASSSLAGGEGEQYF. V and J are TRBV7-9 and TRBJ2-7, with TRBD2 matching 11 bases. From germline, CDR1 is SEHNR and CDR2 FQNEAQ (reference sequence). Trimming took 4 bases from V and 7 from J; bases not matched to a gene: 9. The CDR3 totals 15 residues.

This chain connects TRBV7-2 to TRBJ2-1; maybe TRBD2 (5 bases). V was clipped by 1 base and J by 4 bases, with 11 bases between them. Germline-derived CDR1 and CDR2 are SGHTA and FQGNSA. The CDR3 totals 15 residues. In DNA form, the CDR3 reads TGTGCCAGCAGCTTAGGGCCAGCGGCGTACAATGAGCAGTTCTTC. Amino acid sequence: CASSLGPAAYNEQFF.

DNA for the CDR3: TGTGCCAGCAGTCAACAGGGTAACACTGAAGCTTTCTTT. Translating it yields CASSQQGNTEAFF. The chain joins TRBV6-1 to TRBJ1-1; the D gene is possibly TRBD1 (6 bases). Trimming took 5 bases from V and 2 from J, leaving 9 bases between them. The CDR3 runs to 13 residues. Germline CDR1 reads MNHNS; CDR2 reads SASEGT.

This chain joins TRBV7-3 and TRBJ2-5; possibly TRBD2 for D (5 bases). The CDR3 consists of 13 residues. Germline loops: CDR1 SGHTA, CDR2 FQGTGA. Trimming cost V 5 bases and J 4 bases, with 11 bases left between them. In nucleotides, the CDR3 is TGTGCCAGCAGCCCGGACCGGGGAGAGACCCAGTACTTC. It yields the protein CASSPDRGETQYF.

This clone has a single count. Other DNA sequences in the same sample also yield this CDR3. V is TRBV7-3 and J is TRBJ1-1; 7 positions agree with TRBD1. The V gene's germline CDR1 is SGHTA and CDR2 FQGTGA. The V segment lost 5 bases and the J segment 4 bases; nucleotides outside the gene matches: 4. CDR3 length: 13 residues. This CDR3 is CASSPGGGTEAFF. The CDR3 nucleotides read TGTGCCAGCAGCCCAGGGGGTGGCACTGAAGCTTTCTTT.

The rearrangement joins TRBV7-2 to TRBJ2-7; unclear D gene. The V gene's germline CDR1 is SGHTA and CDR2 FQGNSA. V gave up 0 bases and J gave up 2 bases, with 14 bases separating them. CDR3 length equals 16 residues. The CDR3 sequence: CASSLASGQGTYEQYF. The CDR3 coding sequence is TGTGCCAGCAGCTTAGCATCGGGCCAAGGTACCTACGAGCAGTACTTC. Together with reference TRBV7-2 and TRBJ2-7, the CDR3 gives the full variable domain: GAGVSQSPSNKVTEKGKDVELRCDPISGHTALYWYRQSLGQGLEFLIYFQGNSAPDKSGLPSDRFSAERTGGSVSTLTIQRTQQEDSAVYLCASSLASGQGTYEQYFGPGTRLTVT.

J is TRBJ2-2 and V is TRBV5-4; the D is unclear. This CDR3 has 13 amino acids. Germline V gene lookup returns CDR1 SGHNT and CDR2 YYREEE (reference sequence). V lost 4 bases and J lost 2, with 6 bases in between. The CDR3 here is CASSRDNTGELFF. The CDR3 nucleotides read TGTGCCAGCAGCCGTGACAACACCGGGGAGCTGTTTTTT.

The chain uses TRBV30 and TRBJ2-3, with no clear D. The CDR3 runs to 11 residues. Germline CDR1 and CDR2: GTSNPN and SVGIG (reference sequence). The V and J ends lost 4 bases and 7 bases respectively, with 9 bases between them. CDR3 sequence: CAWTLLNTQYF. The CDR3 DNA sequence: TGTGCCTGGACTCTCCTTAATACGCAGTATTTT.

This chain links TRBV30 with TRBJ2-7, with D possibly called TRBD1 or TRBD2 (5 bases each). V was trimmed by 7 bases and J by 2 bases, leaving 15 bases between them. CDR3 length: 13 amino acids. Germline loops: CDR1 GTSNPN, CDR2 SVGIG (reference sequence). The DNA for the CDR3 is TGTGCCTCTCTGGGGGTGGGGGCCTACGAGCAGTACTTC. The encoded protein is CASLGVGAYEQYF.

The V and J genes are TRBV7-9 and TRBJ2-2; possibly TRBD2 for D (5 bases). Looked up from germline, CDR1 is SEHNR and CDR2 is FQNEAQ (reference sequence). The CDR3 loop spans 14 amino acids. Trimming removed 0 bases at V and 5 bases at J, with 7 bases between. In nucleotides, the CDR3 is TGTGCCAGCAGCTTAGCGCGAGGGACCGGGGAGCTGTTTTTT. It yields the protein CASSLARGTGELFF.

In DNA, the CDR3 is TGTGCCAGCAGCTACCGTCAGGGGGCGAACACCGGGGAGCTGTTTTTT. It translates to CASSYRQGANTGELFF. The chain is built from TRBV7-2 and TRBJ2-2, with 7 bases fitting TRBD1. Germline V lookup: CDR1 SGHTA, CDR2 FQGNSA. V was clipped by 4 bases and J by 0 bases; unmatched bases: 5. The CDR3 length is 16 residues.